The 25 T cell receptor beta chains listed next were all sequenced from one sample in a study of T cell repertoires in cytomegalovirus infection. TCRdb fed the reads into MiXCR, producing one record per CDR3 protein. The sample lists 50,000 or so distinct CDR3 sequences; around 21% were seen once. Their cognate antigens are unknown. Sequencing used CD8+ T cells from cultured PBMCs, obtained from culture after CMV antigen stimulation. The receptors stem from a human donor in good health (CMV status not recorded). Some clones in this sample may be carry-over from other donors' samples.

This clonotype was observed a few times. The chain has TRBV7-9 and TRBJ2-7; D may match TRBD1 or TRBD2 (5 bases each). The V gene's germline CDR1 is SEHNR and CDR2 FQNEAQ (reference sequence). With 5 bases removed from V and 3 bases from J, the gap between germline ends came to 17 bases. This CDR3 region has 15 residues. The CDR3 DNA reads as TGTGCCAGCAGCCCACGGGGAACTAGGGGCTACGAGCAGTACTTC. Its protein product is CASSPRGTRGYEQYF. The variable domain in full, completed from reference TRBV7-9 and TRBJ2-7, reads DTGVSQNPRHKITKRGQNVTFRCDPISEHNRLYWYRQTLGQGPEFLTYFQNEAQLEKSRLLSDRFSAERPKGSFSTLEIQRTEQGDSAMYLCASSPRGTRGYEQYFGPGTRLTVT.

Note on this clonotype: Being one base from a much bigger clone, this may be a read error. The chain combines TRBV7-8 with TRBJ2-7, with TRBD2 identical over 15 bases. The CDR3 consists of 17 residues. Germline-derived CDR1 and CDR2 are SGHVS and FQNEAQ. This CDR3 reads CAISFNRGTSGRYEQYF. In DNA, the CDR3 is TGTGCCATCAGCTTCAACCGGGGGACTAGCGGGAGGTACGAGCAGTACTTC.

The sample holds many counts of this clonotype. The chain recombines TRBV12-3 or TRBV12-4 with TRBJ2-5, with D tentatively TRBD2 (5 bases). V lost 8 bases and J lost 1, with 11 bases in between. CDR3 length: 13 residues. The CDR3 reads CASGTGSQETQYF. The CDR3 nucleotides are TGTGCCAGCGGTACGGGGAGCCAAGAGACCCAGTACTTC.

This sequence joins TRBV5-1 and TRBJ2-2; 8 bases match TRBD1. Germline V gene lookup returns CDR1 SGHRS and CDR2 YFSETQ. This CDR3 spans 15 amino acids. The ends lost 7 bases at V and 7 bases at J; junction bases unmatched: 12. CDR3 nucleotide sequence: TGCGCCAGCCAGGGCAGGACAGGGTTTCTCGGGGAGCTGTTTTTT. Encoded protein: CASQGRTGFLGELFF.

This clonotype was counted many times. The CDR3 here is CASSLPRVTAANTEAFF. DNA for the CDR3: TGTGCCAGCAGCTTACCCAGGGTGACGGCCGCGAACACTGAAGCTTTCTTT. The V and J genes are TRBV11-2 and TRBJ1-1, with TRBD1 as a possible D gene (5 bases). Trimming left V 2 bases short and J 1 base short, with 17 bases between. Germline loops: CDR1 SGHAT, CDR2 FQNNGV. The CDR3 sequence is 17 residues long.

The chain is built from TRBV6-5 and TRBJ2-5, with D perhaps matching TRBD2 (6 bases). Trimming cost V 7 bases and J 5 bases, with 23 bases left between them. Germline CDR1 MNHEY, CDR2 SVGAGI. The CDR3 consists of 16 residues. CDR3 sequence: CASTYGTREIWETQYF. In DNA, the CDR3 is TGTGCCAGCACCTATGGTACTCGGGAGATATGGGAGACCCAGTACTTC.

The table lists this clonotype with many counts. The chain recombines TRBV6-1 with TRBJ1-5; the D is unclear. This CDR3 has 13 residues. Trimming stripped 1 base from V and 8 bases from J, with 9 bases between. Per the germline V gene, CDR1 is MNHNS and CDR2 is SASEGT. CDR3 sequence reads: CASSEVGFKPQHF. As DNA, the CDR3 is TGTGCCAGCAGTGAAGTCGGGTTTAAGCCCCAGCATTTT.

This clonotype appeared many times. The chain combines TRBV7-9 with TRBJ1-6; 10 bases are shared with TRBD1. The CDR3 runs 17 residues. Germline CDR1 SEHNR, CDR2 FQNEAQ (reference sequence). V lost 4 bases to trimming and J lost 7 bases; unmatched junction nucleotides: 10. The CDR3 DNA is TGTGCCAGCAGCTCCCCGACAGGGGGCGGGCAAAATTCACCCCTCCACTTT. It is translated as CASSSPTGGGQNSPLHF.

This clonotype was observed a few times. The chain has TRBV27 and TRBJ2-1; TRBD2 matches at 7 bases. This CDR3 has 12 amino acids. J was trimmed by 15 bases and V by 3 bases; bases with no gene match: 8. Germline V gene sequence: CDR1 MNHEY, CDR2 SMNVEV (reference sequence). The CDR3 is CASSFIREELFF. CDR3 bases: TGTGCCAGCAGTTTTATTCGGGAGGAACTGTTCTTC.

This clonotype was seen a few times. The chain employs TRBV9 and TRBJ2-3, with no clear D. CDR1 is SGDLS, CDR2 YYNGEE, per germline. V lost 3 bases and J 4 bases, leaving 6 bases between the germline ends. The CDR3 contains 12 residues. CDR3 sequence reads: CASSGYPDTQYF. CDR3 nucleotide sequence: TGTGCCAGCAGCGGATATCCAGATACGCAGTATTTT.

The chain couples TRBV13 to TRBJ2-7, with D unresolved. CDR3 length equals 14 residues. V lost 4 bases and J lost 4, with 14 bases in between. Germline V gene data show CDR1 as PRHDT and CDR2 as FYEKMQ (reference sequence). The CDR3: CASSSGLTSYEQYF. The CDR3 DNA reads as TGTGCCAGCAGCTCTGGTTTAACGAGTTACGAGCAGTACTTC.

This clonotype was observed at least ten times. CDR3: CASSIDLLATSYNEQFF. In DNA, the CDR3 is TGTGCCAGTAGTATAGACCTACTAGCTACCTCCTACAATGAGCAGTTCTTC. The chain carries TRBV19 and TRBJ2-1; tentative D call: TRBD2 (6 bases). The length of the CDR3 is 17 residues. V lost 0 bases to trimming and J lost 0 bases, with 12 bases between them. Germline V CDR1 and CDR2: LNHDA, SQIVND (reference sequence).

In this sample, this clonotype turned up a few times. The chain joins TRBV7-3 to TRBJ2-1; D gene ambiguous. Per germline, CDR1 SGHTA and CDR2 FQGTGA. Trimming pared 5 bases from V and 4 bases from J, leaving 9 bases between. CDR3 length equals 13 residues. The CDR3 DNA reads TGTGCCAGCAGCAAAAACGCTTACAATGAGCAGTTCTTC. It translates to CASSKNAYNEQFF.

This clonotype was detected ten times or more. The CDR3 loop is CASKRQGMTPLHF. The DNA of the CDR3 is TGTGCCAGTAAGAGACAGGGGATGACACCCCTCCACTTT. The chain uses TRBV19 and TRBJ1-6; TRBD1 aligns across 8 bases. V lost 7 bases and J lost 11; bases outside the gene matches: 7. The CDR3 consists of 13 residues. Germline V gene sequence: CDR1 LNHDA, CDR2 SQIVND (reference sequence). Complete variable domain (other parts from reference TRBV19 and TRBJ1-6): DGGITQSPKYLFRKEGQNVTLSCEQNLNHDAMYWYRQDPGQGLRLIYYSQIVNDFQKGDIAEGYSVSREKKESFPLTVTSAQKNPTAFYLCASKRQGMTPLHFGNGTRLTVT.

In this sample, this clonotype turned up many times. V and J are TRBV28 and TRBJ1-2; D is uncertain. The V gene's germline CDR1 is MDHEN and CDR2 SYDVKM. Trimming pared 5 bases from V and 0 bases from J, leaving 16 bases between. The CDR3 sequence is 16 residues long. As DNA, the CDR3 is TGTGCCAGCAGTCCACTCTGGAAGTTAGCTAACTATGGCTACACCTTC. This sequence encodes CASSPLWKLANYGYTF.

The chain is built from TRBV4-3 and TRBJ2-6; D unclear. Per the germline V gene, CDR1 is LGHNA and CDR2 is YSLEER. The V end was cut by 0 bases, the J end by 0 bases, with 6 bases between. The CDR3 has 16 amino acids. CDR3 sequence reads: CASSQDHGSGANVLTF. The CDR3 DNA sequence: TGCGCCAGCAGCCAAGACCATGGCTCTGGGGCCAACGTCCTGACTTTC.

In this sample, this clonotype turned up many times. The genes are TRBV7-3 and TRBJ1-4; D unresolved. V gave up 4 bases and J gave up 5 bases, with 8 bases separating them. Germline CDR1 SGHTA, CDR2 FQGTGA. The CDR3 runs 13 residues. CDR3: CASSSQPNEKLFF. The CDR3 DNA follows: TGTGCCAGCAGCTCCCAGCCAAATGAAAAACTGTTTTTT.

This clonotype was recorded many times. V gene TRBV3-1 combines with J gene TRBJ1-1; D gene uncertain. V was pared by 4 bases and J by 3 bases, with 9 bases between. The CDR3 runs to 13 residues. Germline-derived CDR1 and CDR2 are LGHDT and YNNKEL (reference sequence). CDR3 coding DNA: TGTGCCAGCAGCCCTGAGCGCGACACTGAAGCTTTCTTT. Its translation is CASSPERDTEAFF.

This clonotype has ten or more counts. The genes are TRBV14 and TRBJ1-2, with D uncertain. Deletions cut 2 bases from V and 7 bases from J, with 17 bases between. Germline values: CDR1 SGHDN, CDR2 FVKESK. The CDR3 length is 15 residues. This CDR3 is CASSQTRAGARGYTF. CDR3 in DNA: TGTGCCAGCAGCCAAACAAGGGCAGGAGCTCGTGGCTACACCTTC.

This clonotype was observed at least ten times. J is TRBJ2-1 and V is TRBV28; TRBD2 agrees at 7 bases. CDR1 and CDR2 (germline): MDHEN, SYDVKM. This CDR3 has 15 amino acids. V lost 6 bases, J lost 8 bases, and 13 bases stayed unmatched. The CDR3 DNA reads as TGTGCCAGCAGGCCGATCACGCTGGGGGGGGATGAGCAGTTCTTC. It yields the protein CASRPITLGGDEQFF.

This clonotype was counted only a few times. The J gene is TRBJ2-5, the V gene TRBV6-2 or TRBV6-3; 7 bases are a match to TRBD1. V gave up 5 bases and J gave up 5 bases; unmatched junction bases: 11. The CDR3 spans 15 residues. Germline V gene lookup returns CDR1 MNHEY and CDR2 SVGEGT. CDR3 sequence reads: CASSPTGTYRETQYF. DNA for the CDR3: TGTGCCAGCAGTCCGACAGGGACCTACCGGGAGACCCAGTACTTC.

This clonotype was found a few times. The chain couples TRBV19 to TRBJ1-4; no clear D gene. CDR1 LNHDA and CDR2 SQIVND come from the germline V gene (reference sequence). V lost 1 base to trimming and J lost 11 bases, with 5 bases between them. The CDR3 length is 11 residues. The CDR3 region has the DNA TGTGCCAGTAGTATAGGGGTGAAACTGTTTTTT. It yields the protein CASSIGVKLFF.

This clonotype was counted at least ten times. This chain links TRBV6-5 with TRBJ1-1; D remains unclear. Germline CDR1 is MNHEY and CDR2 is SVGAGI. With 2 bases removed from V and 4 bases from J, the gap between germline ends came to 8 bases. This CDR3 spans 13 amino acids. The CDR3 loop is CASSYRSGTEAFF. The CDR3 DNA sequence: TGTGCCAGCAGTTACAGGTCGGGCACTGAAGCTTTCTTT.

This clonotype was detected many times. The chain has TRBV20-1 and TRBJ1-6; TRBD1 aligns across 9 bases. The CDR3 runs 15 residues. V shed 6 bases and J 5 bases; nucleotides not matched to a gene: 8. Germline loops: CDR1 DFQATT, CDR2 SNEGSKA (reference sequence). As DNA, the CDR3 is TGCAGTGCCAGGGACAGGGTCTTGCATAATTCACCCCTCCACTTT. Its translation: CSARDRVLHNSPLHF.

In its sample, this clonotype was seen many times. The genes are TRBV7-9 and TRBJ2-5; D is unclear. Germline values: CDR1 SEHNR, CDR2 FQNEAQ (reference sequence). CDR3 length equals 16 residues. V was cut by 5 bases and J by 0 bases, with 16 bases left in between. The CDR3 loop reads CASSLSTSLYQETQYF. In DNA form, the CDR3 reads TGTGCCAGCAGCCTGTCGACCAGCTTGTACCAAGAGACCCAGTACTTC.